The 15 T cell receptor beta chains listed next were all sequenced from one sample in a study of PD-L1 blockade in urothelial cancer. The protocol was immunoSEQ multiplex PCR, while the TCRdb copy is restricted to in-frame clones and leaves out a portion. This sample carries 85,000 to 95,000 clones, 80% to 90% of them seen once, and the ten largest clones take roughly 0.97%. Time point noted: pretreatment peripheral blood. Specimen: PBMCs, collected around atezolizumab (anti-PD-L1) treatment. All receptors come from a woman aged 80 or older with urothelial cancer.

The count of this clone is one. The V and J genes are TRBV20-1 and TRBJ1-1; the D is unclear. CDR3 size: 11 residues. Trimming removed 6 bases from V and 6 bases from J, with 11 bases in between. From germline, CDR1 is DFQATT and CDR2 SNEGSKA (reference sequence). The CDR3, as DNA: TGCAGTGCCCGCGGACTTCCTGAAGCTTTCTTT. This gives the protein CSARGLPEAFF.

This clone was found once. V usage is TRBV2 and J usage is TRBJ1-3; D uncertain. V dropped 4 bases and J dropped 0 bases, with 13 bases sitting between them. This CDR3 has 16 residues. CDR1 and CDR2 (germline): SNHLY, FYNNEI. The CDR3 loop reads CASSAGPSLSGNTIYF. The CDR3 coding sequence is TGTGCCAGCAGTGCCGGGCCTAGCCTCTCTGGAAACACCATATATTTT. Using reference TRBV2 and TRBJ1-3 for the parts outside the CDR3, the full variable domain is EPEVTQTPSHQVTQMGQEVILRCVPISNHLYFYWYRQILGQKVEFLVSFYNNEISEKSEIFDDQFSVERPDGSNFTLKIRSTKLEDSAMYFCASSAGPSLSGNTIYFGEGSWLTVV.

The CDR3 nucleotides read TGTGCCAGCAGCCCAACCGGGGGGAACACTGAAGCTTTCTTT. It specifies CASSPTGGNTEAFF. V is TRBV9 and J is TRBJ1-1, with D perhaps matching TRBD1 (5 bases). The CDR3 loop spans 14 amino acids. Germline CDR1 reads SGDLS; CDR2 reads YYNGEE. Trimming shortened V by 4 bases and J by 1 base, and 11 bases separated the two germline ends.

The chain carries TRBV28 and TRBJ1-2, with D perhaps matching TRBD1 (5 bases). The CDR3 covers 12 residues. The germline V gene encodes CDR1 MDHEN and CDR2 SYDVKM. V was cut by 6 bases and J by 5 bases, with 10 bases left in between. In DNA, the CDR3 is TGTGCCAGCAGGGGACTCATTTATGGCTACACCTTC. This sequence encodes CASRGLIYGYTF.

CDR3 in DNA: TGCGCCAGCAGCCCCCGGGACAGGGGGGTAATGGGGGAGCTGTTTTTT. It specifies CASSPRDRGVMGELFF. The chain has TRBV5-1 and TRBJ2-2; 11 nucleotides agree with TRBD1. The V gene end was trimmed by 4 bases and the J gene end by 8 bases; junction bases not matched to a gene: 10. Germline loops: CDR1 SGHRS, CDR2 YFSETQ. This CDR3 is built from 16 residues.

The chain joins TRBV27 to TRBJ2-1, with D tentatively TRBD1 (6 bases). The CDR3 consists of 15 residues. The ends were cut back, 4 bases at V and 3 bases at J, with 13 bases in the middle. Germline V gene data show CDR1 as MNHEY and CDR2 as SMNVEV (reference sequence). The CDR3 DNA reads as TGTGCCAGCAGTTCGACACGGGACAACTACAATGAGCAGTTCTTC. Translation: CASSSTRDNYNEQFF.

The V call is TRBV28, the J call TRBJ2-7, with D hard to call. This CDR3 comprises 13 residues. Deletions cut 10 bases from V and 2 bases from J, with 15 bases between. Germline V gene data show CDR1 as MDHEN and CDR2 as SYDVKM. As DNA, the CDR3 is TGTGCCACCCACCTCGCCGGAGCCTACGAGCAGTACTTC. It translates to CATHLAGAYEQYF.

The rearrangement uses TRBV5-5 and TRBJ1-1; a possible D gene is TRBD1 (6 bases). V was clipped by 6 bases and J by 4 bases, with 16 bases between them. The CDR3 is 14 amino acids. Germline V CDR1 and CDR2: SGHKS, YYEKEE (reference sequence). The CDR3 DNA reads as TGTGCCAGCACCCGGGGGGGGCAGGGCACTGAAGCTTTCTTT. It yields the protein CASTRGGQGTEAFF.

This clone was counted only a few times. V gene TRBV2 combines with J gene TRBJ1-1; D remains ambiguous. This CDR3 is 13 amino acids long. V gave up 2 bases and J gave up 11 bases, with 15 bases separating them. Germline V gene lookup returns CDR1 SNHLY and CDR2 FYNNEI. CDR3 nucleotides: TGTGCCAGCAGTGAAAGCCCTAGTGATGCGGCTTTCTTT. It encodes CASSESPSDAAFF.

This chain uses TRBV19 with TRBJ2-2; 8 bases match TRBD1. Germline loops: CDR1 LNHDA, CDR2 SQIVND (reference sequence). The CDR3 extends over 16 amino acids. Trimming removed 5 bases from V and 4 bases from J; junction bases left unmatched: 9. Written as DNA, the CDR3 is TGTGCCAGTAGTTCACGGACAGGGATGGGCACCGGGGAGCTGTTTTTT. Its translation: CASSSRTGMGTGELFF. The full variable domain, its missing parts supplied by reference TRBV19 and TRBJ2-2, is DGGITQSPKYLFRKEGQNVTLSCEQNLNHDAMYWYRQDPGQGLRLIYYSQIVNDFQKGDIAEGYSVSREKKESFPLTVTSAQKNPTAFYLCASSSRTGMGTGELFFGEGSRLTVL.

The CDR3 DNA reads as TGCGCCAGCAGCGACAGGCCAGGCGGCTACACCTTC. It translates to CASSDRPGGYTF. The genes are TRBV10-1 and TRBJ1-2; a weak D match, TRBD1 (6 bases). The germline V and J ends were trimmed by 6 bases and 8 bases, with 13 bases remaining between them. Germline loops: CDR1 WNHNN, CDR2 SYGVQD (reference sequence). CDR3 length: 12 residues.

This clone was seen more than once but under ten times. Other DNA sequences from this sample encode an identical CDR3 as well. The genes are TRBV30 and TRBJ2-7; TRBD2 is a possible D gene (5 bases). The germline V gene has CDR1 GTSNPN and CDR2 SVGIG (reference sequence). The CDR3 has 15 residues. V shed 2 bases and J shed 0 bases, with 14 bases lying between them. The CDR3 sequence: CAWSPPRRRSYEQYF. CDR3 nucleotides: TGTGCCTGGAGTCCACCGAGGAGGCGCTCCTACGAGCAGTACTTC.

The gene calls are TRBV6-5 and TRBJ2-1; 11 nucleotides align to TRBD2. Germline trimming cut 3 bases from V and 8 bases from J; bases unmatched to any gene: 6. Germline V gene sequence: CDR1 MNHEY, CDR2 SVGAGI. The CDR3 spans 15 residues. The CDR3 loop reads CASSYKVAGGDEQFF. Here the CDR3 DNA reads TGTGCCAGCAGTTATAAGGTAGCGGGAGGGGATGAGCAGTTCTTC.

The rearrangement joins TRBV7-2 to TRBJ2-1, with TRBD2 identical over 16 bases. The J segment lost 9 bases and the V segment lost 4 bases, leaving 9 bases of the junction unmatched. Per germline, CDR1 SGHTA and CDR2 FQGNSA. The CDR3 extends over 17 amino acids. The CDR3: CASSSGLAGGPQGEQFF. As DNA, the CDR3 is TGTGCCAGCAGCTCGGGACTAGCGGGAGGGCCACAGGGTGAGCAGTTCTTC.

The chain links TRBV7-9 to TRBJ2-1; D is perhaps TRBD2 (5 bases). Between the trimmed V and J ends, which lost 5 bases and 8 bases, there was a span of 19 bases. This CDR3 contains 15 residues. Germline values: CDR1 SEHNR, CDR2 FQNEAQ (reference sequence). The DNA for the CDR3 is TGTGCCAGCAGCCCATCCTCCCGAGGGCTCGATGAGCAGTTCTTC. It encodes CASSPSSRGLDEQFF.